The source of this TCR beta chain is a study of tumor-infiltrating lymphocytes in primary liver carcinoma (dated by TCRdb to about 2017). About the investigation overall: Surgical resection was performed in China between late 2015 and 2016 on about 5 patients with histopathologically diagnosed primary liver carcinoma. TCRbeta repertoire sequencing covered 35 specimens from 5 patients: 25 or so tumor regions, 5 adjacent noncancerous liver tissues and 5 peripheral blood samples. Of the five patients (three men and two women, aged 30 to 69 years), four had hepatocellular carcinoma and one had combined HCC and intrahepatic cholangiocarcinoma. High reproducibility was observed for the technical replicate repertoires, with mean shared-clone rates around 0.9 and correlation coefficients above 0.95. The five patients had tumors of stage T1-T3 N0M0, with maximum diameters ranging from about 4.2 to 10 cm. Each sample produced about 3.65 to 7.5 million productive TCRbeta reads, and read depth showed no significant difference between tissue types. The study combined TCRbeta repertoire sequencing, expression microarrays and whole-exome sequencing across five regions of each liver tumor, with adjacent normal tissue and blood.

Trimming removed 7 bases from V and 5 bases from J; the gene matches leave 4 bases unexplained. The CDR3 has 13 amino acids, counting the end cysteine and phenylalanine. Here the CDR3 DNA is all that survives: 39 bases in frame from base 1. The germline V gene supplies CDR1 SQVTM and CDR2 ANQGSEA. Blood RNA was extracted from unsorted whole blood using TRIzol reagent, and germline DNA was obtained with the DNeasy Blood & Tissue kit. Patients had chronic HBV infection and were treatment-naive at sampling. Before surgery, approximately 3.8 milliliters of peripheral blood were collected into K2EDTA tubes. Results the study describes overall, beyond this receptor: Because sequencing covered only the TCR beta chain and unpaired alpha chains were not captured, true repertoire diversity is likely underestimated. Repertoire overlap was higher between tumor regions (mean around 35%) than tumor-adjacent (around 17%) or tumor-blood (14%) pairs, consistent with antigen-driven expansion. Comparison of CD4+ and CD8+ T cell repertoires was precluded by the use of bulk unsorted samples. Only a few patients were included in the study, and the authors note that the findings should be validated in a larger study. The top 250 clones made up a significantly larger repertoire fraction in tumors than in blood (p = 0.039).

Starting from approximately 500 ng total RNA, TCRbeta-specific cDNA was produced by reverse transcription with a constant-region primer and ProtoScript II reverse transcriptase. Three nested multiplex PCR rounds, following a slightly modified ARM-PCR procedure, were used to build the TCRbeta libraries. Each of the first two PCR rounds ran for approximately 9 cycles using multiplex TRBV1-TRBV30 forward primers together with a Cbeta reverse primer. A final 25-cycle PCR with Deep VentR polymerase added sample barcodes and Illumina adapters. Before sequencing, amplicons between 200 and 500 bp were purified from gel using a QIAquick gel extraction kit. The TCRbeta amplicons were sequenced with 250-bp paired-end reads on an Illumina HiSeq 2500. In the authors' own workflow: Quality trimming of reads was performed with Trimmomatic v0.33, and paired reads were merged with FLASH v1.2.11 so that full CDR3 sequences could be recovered. V, D and J germline segments were assigned to the rearranged TCRbeta sequences using MiGEC v1.2.1b. Clonotype statistics and Shannon-Wiener diversity indices were computed with VDJtools v1.0.0. To reduce sampling bias, subsequent analyses other than the diversity analysis used only the 250 most abundant clonotypes in each sample. TCRdb took the public reads, trimmed them with fastp at Q25, ran MiXCR for clone calling and kept in-frame beta chains. Each CDR3 protein gets just one entry, which takes the most common genes and DNA from the rows behind it. It is TCRdb's table, rather than the study itself, that gives the V and J calls and clone size. The sample includes 320,000 or so distinct CDR3 sequences, with over 55% observed a single time. The top ten clonotypes cover approximately 9.4% of the sample.

This clonotype was recorded many times. The specificity of this receptor is unknown. No much larger clone is present one base from it, and per-base qualities are unavailable. This clonotype originated in a man aged 35-49 years with primary liver carcinoma and hepatitis B virus infection. Sequencing used peripheral blood. The chain is assembled from TRBV29-1 and TRBJ2-1; 11 junctional bases match TRBD1. In nucleotide form, the sequence is TGCAGCGGGACAGGGGGCAGGAACAATGAGCAGTTCTTC. Translated, it gives CSGTGGRNNEQFF.